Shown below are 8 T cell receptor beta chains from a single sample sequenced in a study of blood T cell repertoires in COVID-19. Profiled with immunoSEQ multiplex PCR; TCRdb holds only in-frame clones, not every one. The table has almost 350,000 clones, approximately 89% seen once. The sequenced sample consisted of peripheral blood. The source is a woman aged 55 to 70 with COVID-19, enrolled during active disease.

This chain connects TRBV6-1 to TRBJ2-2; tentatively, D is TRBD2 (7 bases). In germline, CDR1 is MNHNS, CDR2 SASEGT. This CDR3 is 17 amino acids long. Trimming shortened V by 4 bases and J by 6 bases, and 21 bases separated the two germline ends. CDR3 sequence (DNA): TGTGCCAGCAGTGGGAGCTTAGGGGGGGGGACGGCCGGGGAGCTGTTTTTT. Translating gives CASSGSLGGGTAGELFF.

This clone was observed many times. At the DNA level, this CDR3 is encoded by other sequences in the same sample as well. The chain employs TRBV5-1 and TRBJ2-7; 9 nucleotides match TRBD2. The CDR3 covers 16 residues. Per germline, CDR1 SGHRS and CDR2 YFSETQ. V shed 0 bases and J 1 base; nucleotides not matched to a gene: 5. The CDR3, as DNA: TGCGCCAGCAGCTTGGGTCCGGGACTAGCTTCCTACGAGCAGTACTTC. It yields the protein CASSLGPGLASYEQYF.

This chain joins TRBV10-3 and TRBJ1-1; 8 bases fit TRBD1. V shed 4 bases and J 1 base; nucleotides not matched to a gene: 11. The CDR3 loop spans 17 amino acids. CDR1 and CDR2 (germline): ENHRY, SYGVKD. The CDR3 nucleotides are TGTGCCATCAGTGCAGAAATAACCGACAGGGGGAACACTGAAGCTTTCTTT. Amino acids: CAISAEITDRGNTEAFF.

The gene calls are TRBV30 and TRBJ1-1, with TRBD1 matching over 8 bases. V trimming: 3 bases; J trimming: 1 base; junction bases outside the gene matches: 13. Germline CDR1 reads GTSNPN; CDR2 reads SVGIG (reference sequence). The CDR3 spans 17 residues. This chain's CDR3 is CAWSVGQGLRGNTEAFF. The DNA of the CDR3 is TGTGCCTGGAGCGTTGGACAGGGATTACGGGGGAACACTGAAGCTTTCTTT.

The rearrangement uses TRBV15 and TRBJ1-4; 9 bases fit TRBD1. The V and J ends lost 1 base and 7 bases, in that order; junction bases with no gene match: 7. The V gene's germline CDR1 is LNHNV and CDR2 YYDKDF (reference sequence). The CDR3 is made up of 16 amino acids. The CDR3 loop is CATSRAGTGLLEKLFF. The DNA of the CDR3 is TGTGCCACCAGCAGAGCCGGGACAGGGCTACTTGAAAAACTGTTTTTT.

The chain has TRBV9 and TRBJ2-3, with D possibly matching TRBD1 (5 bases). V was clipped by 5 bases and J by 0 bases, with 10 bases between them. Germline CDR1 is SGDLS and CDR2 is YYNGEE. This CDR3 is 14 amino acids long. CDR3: CASRGAASTDTQYF. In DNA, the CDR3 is TGTGCCAGCAGAGGGGCAGCTAGCACAGATACGCAGTATTTT.

The CDR3 DNA reads as TGTGCCAGCAGCCAATTGGACAGGGGGCCCGTCACTGAAGCTTTCTTT. This sequence encodes CASSQLDRGPVTEAFF. This sequence joins TRBV3-1 (or the pseudogene TRBV3-2) and TRBJ1-1, with 11 bases identical to TRBD1. The germline V gene has CDR1 LGHDT and CDR2 YNNKEL (reference sequence). Losses at the gene ends were 2 bases for V and 4 bases for J; bases not matched to a gene: 6. CDR3 length equals 16 residues.

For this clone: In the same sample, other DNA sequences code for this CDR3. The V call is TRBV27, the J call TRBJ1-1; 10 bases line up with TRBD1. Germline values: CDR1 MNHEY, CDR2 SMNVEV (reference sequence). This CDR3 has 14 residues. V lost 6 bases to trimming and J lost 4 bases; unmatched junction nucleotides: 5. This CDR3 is CASSLDRGRTEAFF. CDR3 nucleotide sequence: TGTGCCAGCAGCCTCGACAGGGGGCGCACTGAAGCTTTCTTT.